This TCR beta chain is drawn from a study of blood T cells in healthy people across ages. Alongside a J-beta primer mix, a sample-barcoded 5' primer served in a second PCR lasting roughly 6 to 11 cycles. TCRdb independently ran MiXCR on the 5' RACE reads; one entry per CDR3 protein. Among roughly 680,000 distinct CDR3 sequences listed, 45% to 60% were seen once. This CDR3 is 15 amino acids long. Trimming pared 5 bases from V and 0 bases from J, leaving 14 bases between. The germline gives CDR1 SGHAT, CDR2 FQNNGV. This sequence joins TRBV11-2 and TRBJ2-7, with a possible D match to TRBD1 (5 bases). The specimen was blood. The source is a woman older than 75 in good health. CDR3: CASSAMIDSSYEQYF. DNA for the CDR3: TGTGCCAGCAGCGCTATGATAGACAGCTCCTACGAGCAGTACTTC.